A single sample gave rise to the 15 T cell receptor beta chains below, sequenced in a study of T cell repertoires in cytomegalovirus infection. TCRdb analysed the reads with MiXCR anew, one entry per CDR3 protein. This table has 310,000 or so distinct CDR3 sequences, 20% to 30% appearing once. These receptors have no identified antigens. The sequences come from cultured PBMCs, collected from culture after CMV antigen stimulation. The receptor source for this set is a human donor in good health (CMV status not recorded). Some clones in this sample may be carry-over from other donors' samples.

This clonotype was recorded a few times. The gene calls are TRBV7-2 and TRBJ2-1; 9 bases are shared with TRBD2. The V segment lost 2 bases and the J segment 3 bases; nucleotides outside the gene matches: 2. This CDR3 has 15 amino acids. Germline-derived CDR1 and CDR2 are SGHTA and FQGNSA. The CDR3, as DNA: TGTGCCAGCAGCTTACTGACTAGCGGCTACAATGAGCAGTTCTTC. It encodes CASSLLTSGYNEQFF.

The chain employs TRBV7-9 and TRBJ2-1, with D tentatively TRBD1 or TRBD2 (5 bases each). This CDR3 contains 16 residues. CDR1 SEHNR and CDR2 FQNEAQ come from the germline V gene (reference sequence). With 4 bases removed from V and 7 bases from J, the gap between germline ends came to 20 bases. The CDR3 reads CASSSSGTLRGNEQFF. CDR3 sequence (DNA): TGTGCCAGCAGCTCTTCCGGGACCCTCCGCGGGAATGAGCAGTTCTTC.

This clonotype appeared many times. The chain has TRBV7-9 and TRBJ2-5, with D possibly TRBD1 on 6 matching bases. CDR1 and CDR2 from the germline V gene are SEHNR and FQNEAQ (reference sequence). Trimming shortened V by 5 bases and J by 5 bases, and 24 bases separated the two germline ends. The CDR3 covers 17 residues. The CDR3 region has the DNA TGTGCCAGCAGCCGTGGGGCTGGACAGTCCGTGTGGGAGACCCAGTACTTC. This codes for CASSRGAGQSVWETQYF.

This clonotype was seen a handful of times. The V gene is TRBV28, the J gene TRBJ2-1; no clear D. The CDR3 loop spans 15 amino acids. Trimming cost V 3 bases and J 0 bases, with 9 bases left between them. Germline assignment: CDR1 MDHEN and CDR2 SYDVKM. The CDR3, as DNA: TGTGCCAGCAGTTTTCCCACGAGCTCCTACAATGAGCAGTTCTTC. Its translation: CASSFPTSSYNEQFF.

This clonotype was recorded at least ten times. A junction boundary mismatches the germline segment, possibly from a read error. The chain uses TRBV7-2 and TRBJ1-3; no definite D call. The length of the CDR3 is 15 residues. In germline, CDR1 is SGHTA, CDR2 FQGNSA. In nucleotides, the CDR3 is TGTGCCAGCAGTTTAGTTAGTTTTTCTGGAAACACCATATATTTT. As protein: CASSLVSFSGNTIYF.

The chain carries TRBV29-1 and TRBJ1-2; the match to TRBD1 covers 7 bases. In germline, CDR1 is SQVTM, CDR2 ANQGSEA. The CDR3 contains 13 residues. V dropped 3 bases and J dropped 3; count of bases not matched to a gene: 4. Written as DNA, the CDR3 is TGCAGCGTTGAGGACAGGCTCGACTATGGCTACACCTTC. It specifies CSVEDRLDYGYTF.

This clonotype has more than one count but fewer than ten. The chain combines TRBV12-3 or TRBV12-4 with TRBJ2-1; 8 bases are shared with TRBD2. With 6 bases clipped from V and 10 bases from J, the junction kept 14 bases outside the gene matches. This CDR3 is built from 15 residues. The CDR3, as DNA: TGTGCCAGCAGCAAAGATTCGGGAGGGTTCGGGGAGCAGTTCTTC. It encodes CASSKDSGGFGEQFF.

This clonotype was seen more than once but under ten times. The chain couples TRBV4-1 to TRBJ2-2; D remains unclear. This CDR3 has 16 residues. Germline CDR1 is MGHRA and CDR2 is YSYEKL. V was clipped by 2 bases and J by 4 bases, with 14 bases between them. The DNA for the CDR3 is TGCGCCAGCAGCCAAAAGGACGGAGTAGCCACCGGGGAGCTGTTTTTT. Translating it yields CASSQKDGVATGELFF.

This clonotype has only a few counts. The CDR3 reads CASSLGTGTYNEQFF. CDR3 DNA sequence: TGTGCCAGCAGTTTAGGGACAGGTACCTACAATGAGCAGTTCTTC. The J gene is TRBJ2-1, the V gene TRBV12-3 or TRBV12-4, with 7 bases lining up with TRBD1. The ends lost 1 base at V and 2 bases at J; junction bases unmatched: 2. The CDR3 covers 15 residues.

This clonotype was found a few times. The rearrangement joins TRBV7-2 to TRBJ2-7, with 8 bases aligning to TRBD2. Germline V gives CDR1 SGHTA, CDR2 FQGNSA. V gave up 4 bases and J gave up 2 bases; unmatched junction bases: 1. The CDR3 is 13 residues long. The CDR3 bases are TGTGCCAGCAGCTCGACTAGCGCCTACGAGCAGTACTTC. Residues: CASSSTSAYEQYF.

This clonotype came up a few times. CDR3 region: CAWSGQPSTDTQYF. The CDR3 nucleotides read TGTGCCTGGAGTGGACAGCCTTCCACAGATACGCAGTATTTT. The rearrangement links TRBV30 to TRBJ2-3, with D maybe TRBD1 (5 bases). The CDR3 runs to 14 residues. Trimming stripped 1 base from V and 2 bases from J, with 10 bases between. The V gene's germline CDR1 is GTSNPN and CDR2 SVGIG (reference sequence).

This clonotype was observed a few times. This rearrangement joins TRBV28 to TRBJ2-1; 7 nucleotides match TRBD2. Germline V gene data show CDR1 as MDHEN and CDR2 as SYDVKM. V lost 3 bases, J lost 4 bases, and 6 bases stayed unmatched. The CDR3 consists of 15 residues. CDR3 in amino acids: CASSFYLAVYNEQFF. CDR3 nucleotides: TGTGCCAGCAGTTTTTACCTAGCGGTTTACAATGAGCAGTTCTTC.

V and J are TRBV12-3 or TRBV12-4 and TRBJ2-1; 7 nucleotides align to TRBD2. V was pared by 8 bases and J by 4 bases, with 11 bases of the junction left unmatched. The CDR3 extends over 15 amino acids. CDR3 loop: CASGRLAGRYNEQFF. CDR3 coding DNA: TGTGCCAGCGGGCGACTAGCAGGACGGTACAATGAGCAGTTCTTC.

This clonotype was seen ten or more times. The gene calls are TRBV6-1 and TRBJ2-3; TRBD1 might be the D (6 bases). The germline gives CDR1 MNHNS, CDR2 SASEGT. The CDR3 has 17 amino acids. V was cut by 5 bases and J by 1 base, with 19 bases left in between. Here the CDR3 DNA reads TGTGCCAGCAGTTCAAACCTTCCGTGGGGGCGCACAGATACGCAGTATTTT. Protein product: CASSSNLPWGRTDTQYF.

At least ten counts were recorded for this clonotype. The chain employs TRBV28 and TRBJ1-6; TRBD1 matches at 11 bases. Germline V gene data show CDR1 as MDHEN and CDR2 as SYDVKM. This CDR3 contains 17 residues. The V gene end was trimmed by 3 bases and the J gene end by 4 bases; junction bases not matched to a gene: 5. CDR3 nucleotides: TGTGCCAGCAGTTTGGGACAGGGGGTAGGGTATAATTCACCCCTCCACTTT. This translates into CASSLGQGVGYNSPLHF.